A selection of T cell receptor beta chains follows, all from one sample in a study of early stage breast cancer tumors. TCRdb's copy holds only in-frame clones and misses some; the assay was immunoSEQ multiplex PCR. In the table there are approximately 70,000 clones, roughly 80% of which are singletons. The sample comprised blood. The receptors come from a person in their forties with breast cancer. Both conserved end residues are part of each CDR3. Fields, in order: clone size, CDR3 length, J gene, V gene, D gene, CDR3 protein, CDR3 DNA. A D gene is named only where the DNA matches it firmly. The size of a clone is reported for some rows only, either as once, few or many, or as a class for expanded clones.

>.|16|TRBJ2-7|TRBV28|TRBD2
CASSSMTSGRLGEQYF
TGTGCCAGCAGTTCCATGACTAGCGGGAGGCTCGGCGAGCAGTACTTC
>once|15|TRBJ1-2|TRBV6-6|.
CASSGPGPANYGYTF
TGTGCCAGCAGTGGCCCGGGACCGGCTAACTATGGCTACACCTTC
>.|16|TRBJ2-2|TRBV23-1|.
CASRFVRGQDTGELFF
TGCGCCAGCAGGTTTGTCAGGGGTCAGGACACCGGGGAGCTGTTTTTT
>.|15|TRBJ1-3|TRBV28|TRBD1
CASTPTGALGNTIYF
TGTGCCAGCACACCGACAGGGGCGCTAGGAAACACCATATATTTT
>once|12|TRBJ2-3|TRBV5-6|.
CASSLGTITQYF
TGTGCCAGCAGCTTGGGGACGATTACGCAGTATTTT
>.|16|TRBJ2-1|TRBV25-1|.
CASSVRDWSKGDEQFF
TGTGCCAGCAGTGTCCGGGACTGGAGTAAGGGGGATGAGCAGTTCTTC
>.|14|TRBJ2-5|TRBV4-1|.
CASSRTPLGETQYF
TGCGCCAGCAGCCGGACTCCCTTGGGAGAGACCCAGTACTTC
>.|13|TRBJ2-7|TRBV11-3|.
CASSLTVAYEQYF
TGTGCCAGCAGCTTGACGGTCGCCTACGAGCAGTACTTC
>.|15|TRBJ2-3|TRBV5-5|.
CASSAGISPTDTQYF
TGTGCCAGCTCGGCGGGGATCTCCCCCACAGATACGCAGTATTTT
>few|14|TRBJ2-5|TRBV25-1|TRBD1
CASSEWGDRDTQYF
TGTGCCAGCAGTGAATGGGGAGACAGGGACACCCAGTACTTC
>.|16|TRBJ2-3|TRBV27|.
CASSRYRVPSTDTQYF
TGTGCCAGCAGCCGCTACAGGGTTCCTAGCACAGATACGCAGTATTTT
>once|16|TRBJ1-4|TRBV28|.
CASSTHRASSQNQLFF
TGTGCCAGCAGTACCCACAGGGCCAGCTCACAAAACCAGCTGTTTTTT
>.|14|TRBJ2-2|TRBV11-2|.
CASSQLANTGELFF
TGTGCCAGCAGCCAACTGGCGAACACCGGGGAGCTGTTTTTT
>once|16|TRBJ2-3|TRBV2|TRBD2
CASTGLAVPSTDTQYF
TGTGCCAGCACGGGACTAGCGGTCCCTAGCACAGATACGCAGTATTTT
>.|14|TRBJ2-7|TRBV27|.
CASISPGPVYEQYF
TGTGCCAGCATCTCCCCGGGACCAGTCTACGAGCAGTACTTC
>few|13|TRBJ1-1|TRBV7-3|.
CASSLQEHTEAFF
TGTGCCAGCAGCTTACAAGAACACACTGAAGCTTTCTTT
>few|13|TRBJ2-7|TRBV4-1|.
CASSQEGGFEQYF
TGCGCCAGCAGCCAAGAAGGCGGGTTCGAGCAGTACTTC
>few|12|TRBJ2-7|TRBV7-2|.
CASSLVAYEQYF
TGTGCCAGCAGCTTAGTGGCCTACGAGCAGTACTTC
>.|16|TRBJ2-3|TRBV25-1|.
CASSEYGRQRTDTQYF
TGTGCCAGCAGTGAATATGGCAGACAGCGCACAGATACGCAGTATTTT
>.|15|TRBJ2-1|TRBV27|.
CASSLEGRGYNEQFF
TGTGCCAGCAGTTTAGAGGGGAGGGGGTACAATGAGCAGTTCTTC
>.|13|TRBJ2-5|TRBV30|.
CAWSYQAEETQYF
TGTGCCTGGAGTTACCAGGCGGAAGAGACCCAGTACTTC
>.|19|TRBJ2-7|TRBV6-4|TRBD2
CASSDSIPTSGNEGGEQYF
TGTGCCAGCAGTGACTCGATACCCACTAGCGGGAACGAGGGAGGAGAGCAGTACTTC
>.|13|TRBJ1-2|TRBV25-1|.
CASSGLQPVGYTF
TGTGCCAGCAGTGGGTTACAGCCTGTTGGCTACACCTTC
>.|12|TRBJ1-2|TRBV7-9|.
CASSLLQHGYTF
TGTGCCAGCAGCTTATTACAGCATGGCTACACCTTC
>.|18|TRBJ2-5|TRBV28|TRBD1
CASRLGMRALRGQETQYF
TGTGCCAGCAGACTTGGGATGCGGGCCCTCAGGGGGCAGGAGACCCAGTACTTC
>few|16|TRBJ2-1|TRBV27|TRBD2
CASSRGLAGVGDEQFF
TGTGCCAGCAGTCGAGGACTAGCGGGAGTTGGCGATGAGCAGTTCTTC
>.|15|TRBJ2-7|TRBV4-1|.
CASSQEYGSSYEQYF
TGCGCCAGCAGCCAAGAGTACGGGTCCTCCTACGAGCAGTACTTC
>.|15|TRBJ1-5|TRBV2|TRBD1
CASRDRGQSNQPQHF
TGTGCCAGCAGAGACAGGGGGCAAAGCAATCAGCCCCAGCATTTT
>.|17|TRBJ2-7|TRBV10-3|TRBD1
CAIRPGQGNRNSYEQYF
TGTGCCATCAGACCCGGACAGGGGAACAGAAACTCCTACGAGCAGTACTTC
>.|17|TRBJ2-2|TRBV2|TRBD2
CAIPLGLAGVKTGELFF
TGTGCCATCCCCTTGGGACTAGCGGGAGTTAAAACCGGGGAGCTGTTTTTT
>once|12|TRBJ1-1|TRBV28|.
CASSTRITEAFF
TGTGCCAGCAGTACCCGGATCACTGAAGCTTTCTTT
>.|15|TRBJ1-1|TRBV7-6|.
CASSLGAGPNTEAFF
TGTGCCAGCAGCTTAGGGGCAGGACCGAACACTGAAGCTTTCTTT
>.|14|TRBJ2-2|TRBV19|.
CASSTGRNAGELFF
TGTGCCAGTAGTACTGGGCGTAATGCCGGGGAGCTGTTTTTT
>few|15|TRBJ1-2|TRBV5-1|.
CASATEGVNDYGYTF
TGCGCCAGCGCTACCGAAGGGGTGAACGACTATGGCTACACCTTC
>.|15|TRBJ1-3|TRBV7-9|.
CASSLKGPLVNTIYF
TGTGCCAGCAGCCTAAAGGGACCGTTGGTAAACACCATATATTTT
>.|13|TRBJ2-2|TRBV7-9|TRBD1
CASDRADTGELFF
TGTGCCAGCGACAGGGCGGACACCGGGGAGCTGTTTTTT
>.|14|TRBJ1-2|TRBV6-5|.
CASSPVMKGGGYTF
TGTGCCAGCAGCCCTGTAATGAAGGGGGGGGGCTACACCTTC
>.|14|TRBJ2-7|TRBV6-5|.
CASSSDRYNYEQYF
TGTGCCAGCAGTTCCGACAGGTACAACTACGAGCAGTACTTC
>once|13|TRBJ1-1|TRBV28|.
CASTWGLNTEAFF
TGTGCCAGCACCTGGGGGCTTAACACTGAAGCTTTCTTT
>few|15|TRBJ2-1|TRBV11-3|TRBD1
CASSPRQGPYNEQFF
TGTGCCAGCAGCCCACGACAGGGCCCCTACAATGAGCAGTTCTTC
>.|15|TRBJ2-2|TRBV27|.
CASRLDGGPDGELFF
TGTGCCAGCAGACTGGATGGGGGGCCAGACGGGGAGCTGTTTTTT
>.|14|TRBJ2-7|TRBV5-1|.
CASSFRQGPYEQYF
TGCGCCAGCAGCTTCCGGCAGGGGCCCTACGAGCAGTACTTC
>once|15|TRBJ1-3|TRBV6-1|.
CASSDVGGFGNTIYF
TGTGCCAGCAGTGATGTTGGGGGGTTTGGAAACACCATATATTTT
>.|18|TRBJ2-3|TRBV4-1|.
CASSQEKEAFTSTDTQYF
TGCGCCAGCAGCCAAGAGAAGGAGGCGTTCACTAGCACAGATACGCAGTATTTT
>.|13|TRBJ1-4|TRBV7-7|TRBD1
CASSLGQNEKLFF
TGTGCTAGCAGCCTGGGACAGAATGAAAAACTGTTTTTT
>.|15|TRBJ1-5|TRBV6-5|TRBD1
CASKYDRGSNQPQHF
TGTGCCAGCAAATACGACAGGGGGAGCAATCAGCCCCAGCATTTT
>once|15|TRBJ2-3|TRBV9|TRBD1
CASSPRGQGTDTQYF
TGTGCCAGCAGCCCCCGGGGACAGGGGACAGATACGCAGTATTTT
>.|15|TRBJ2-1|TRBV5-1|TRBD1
CASSQGQGNYNEQFF
TGCGCCAGCAGCCAGGGACAGGGGAACTACAATGAGCAGTTCTTC